A single sample is the source of the 18 T cell receptor beta chains below, sequenced in a study of T cells in Graves' hyperthyroidism and ophthalmopathy. Amplification of TCR beta CDR3 regions was performed using RNA transcripts as template. Researchers ran a first-round RT-PCR on the TCR CDR3 using the HTBI primer set. TCRdb itself ran the multiplex PCR reads through MiXCR, one entry per CDR3 protein. In the table there are approximately 360,000 distinct CDR3 sequences, approximately 14% of which are singletons. Material: blood. These receptors were obtained from a woman aged 18-30 years with Graves' hyperthyroidism that later progressed to Graves' ophthalmopathy.

This clonotype was seen many times. The rearrangement links TRBV28 to TRBJ2-7, with D possibly matching TRBD2 (6 bases). The CDR3 runs to 14 residues. The germline V and J ends were trimmed by 3 bases and 2 bases, with 11 bases remaining between them. Germline CDR1 reads MDHEN; CDR2 reads SYDVKM. CDR3 residues: CASSFGGVAYEQYF. The DNA of the CDR3 is TGTGCCAGCAGTTTCGGAGGGGTGGCCTACGAGCAGTACTTC.

As regards this clonotype: A read error is possible here, since a much larger clone lies one base away. This sequence joins TRBV20-1 and TRBJ2-7; the D is unclear. The CDR3 contains 13 residues. The V gene's germline CDR1 is DFQATT and CDR2 SNEGSKA (reference sequence). Trimming pared 6 bases from V and 4 bases from J, leaving 16 bases between. The CDR3 here is CSAFPPSRYEQYF. The CDR3 nucleotides read TGCAGTGCCTTTCCCCCATCTAGATACGAGCAGTACTTC.

This clonotype was recorded at least ten times. The CDR3 nucleotides read TGTGCCAGCAGCCCACTAGCGGGGAACCAAGAGACCCAGTACTTC. Its protein is CASSPLAGNQETQYF. The chain recombines TRBV7-8 with TRBJ2-5; 10 bases align to TRBD2. Germline CDR1 reads SGHVS; CDR2 reads FQNEAQ. CDR3 length equals 15 residues. The J segment lost 0 bases and the V segment lost 5 bases, leaving 3 bases of the junction unmatched.

This clonotype was detected only a few times. The chain is built from TRBV7-9 and TRBJ2-3; 10 bases agree with TRBD2. The germline gives CDR1 SEHNR, CDR2 FQNEAQ (reference sequence). The CDR3 covers 13 residues. J was trimmed by 5 bases and V by 8 bases; bases with no gene match: 4. The CDR3 here is CASRGLAQDTQYF. In nucleotides, the CDR3 is TGTGCCAGCCGGGGACTAGCGCAAGATACGCAGTATTTT.

This clonotype has more than one count but fewer than ten. This chain uses TRBV18 with TRBJ2-3; D not certain. The CDR3 totals 16 residues. V lost 2 bases and J 5 bases, leaving 17 bases between the germline ends. Germline loops: CDR1 KGHSH, CDR2 LQKENI. The CDR3 protein is CASSPYPSPVGDTQYF. In nucleotides, the CDR3 is TGTGCCAGCTCACCATACCCCTCCCCGGTGGGAGATACGCAGTATTTT.

This clonotype was seen ten or more times. J is TRBJ1-1 and V is TRBV6-5, with TRBD1 identical over 7 bases. Per the germline V gene, CDR1 is MNHEY and CDR2 is SVGAGI. The CDR3 consists of 19 residues. V shed 2 bases, J shed 0 bases, and the junction held 15 bases outside the gene matches. In DNA, the CDR3 is TGTGCCAGCAGTTACCTTAAATTCCCGGGACAGCGCATGAACACTGAAGCTTTCTTT. It specifies CASSYLKFPGQRMNTEAFF.

The gene calls are TRBV19 and TRBJ2-1; D may be TRBD1 or TRBD2 (5 bases each). With 5 bases removed from V and 6 bases from J, the gap between germline ends came to 17 bases. The CDR3 consists of 15 residues. In germline, CDR1 is LNHDA, CDR2 SQIVND (reference sequence). CDR3 nucleotides: TGTGCCAGTAGTCTCCGGGACCCCAGAGGCAATGAGCAGTTCTTC. Its translation is CASSLRDPRGNEQFF. Based on the CDR3 plus reference TRBV19 and TRBJ2-1, the full variable domain is DGGITQSPKYLFRKEGQNVTLSCEQNLNHDAMYWYRQDPGQGLRLIYYSQIVNDFQKGDIAEGYSVSREKKESFPLTVTSAQKNPTAFYLCASSLRDPRGNEQFFGPGTRLTVL.

As regards this clonotype: Since a much larger clone is just one base distant, this may be a read error. The gene calls are TRBV6-2 or TRBV6-3 and TRBJ1-5, with D unclear. CDR3 length: 13 residues. CDR1 MNHEY and CDR2 SVGEGT come from the germline V gene. The CDR3 DNA reads as TGTGTCAGCGGGGAGTATAGCAATCAGCCCCAGCATTTT. Its translation: CVSGEYSNQPQHF.

The chain uses TRBV29-1 and TRBJ2-3; D not certain. The CDR3 contains 13 residues. Per the germline V gene, CDR1 is SQVTM and CDR2 is ANQGSEA. V lost 1 base and J 4 bases, leaving 9 bases between the germline ends. The CDR3 nucleotides are TGCAGCGTTGAAGGAGGTTGGGCAGATACGCAGTATTTT. Translation gives CSVEGGWADTQYF.

V is TRBV10-3 and J is TRBJ2-7; TRBD1 might be the D (6 bases). The germline V gene encodes CDR1 ENHRY and CDR2 SYGVKD. V was shortened by 4 bases and J by 4 bases, with 8 bases between the two germline ends. CDR3 length: 12 residues. The CDR3 coding sequence is TGTGCCATCAGTGGGGACACTTACGAGCAGTACTTC. It specifies CAISGDTYEQYF.

Comments on this clonotype: A junction end diverges from the germline sequence, so it may reflect a read error. This chain uses TRBV28 with TRBJ2-3, with TRBD2 matching over 8 bases. The CDR3 runs to 12 residues. Germline V gene sequence: CDR1 MDHEN, CDR2 SYDVKM. Written as DNA, the CDR3 is TGTGCCAGCAGTTTTCCGACTAGCGAGTTTATATTT. Protein: CASSFPTSEFIF.

The chain uses TRBV4-2 and TRBJ2-1; 10 positions match TRBD1. V was clipped by 4 bases and J by 6 bases; unmatched bases: 6. CDR1 is LGHNA and CDR2 is YNFKEQ in the germline V gene. This CDR3 region has 15 residues. CDR3 sequence (DNA): TGTGCCAGCAGCCGGGACAGGGGCGGTGGCAATGAGCAGTTCTTC. Protein product: CASSRDRGGGNEQFF.

The chain links TRBV6-1 to TRBJ2-7, with D possibly TRBD1 on 6 matching bases. Germline CDR1 and CDR2: MNHNS and SASEGT. This CDR3 contains 15 residues. V was trimmed by 8 bases and J by 7 bases, leaving 24 bases between them. The CDR3 here is CASESGTLPGREQYF. The CDR3 DNA follows: TGTGCCAGCGAAAGTGGGACATTGCCGGGTCGGGAGCAGTACTTC.

This clonotype was seen only a few times. J is TRBJ2-5 and V is TRBV19; D ambiguous. Looked up from germline, CDR1 is LNHDA and CDR2 is SQIVND (reference sequence). Trimming shortened V by 5 bases and J by 5 bases, and 15 bases separated the two germline ends. The CDR3 sequence is 14 residues long. The CDR3: CASSPNIGPETQYF. The CDR3 DNA reads TGTGCCAGTAGTCCGAACATAGGGCCGGAGACCCAGTACTTC. The complete variable domain, with remaining parts taken from reference TRBV19 and TRBJ2-5, reads DGGITQSPKYLFRKEGQNVTLSCEQNLNHDAMYWYRQDPGQGLRLIYYSQIVNDFQKGDIAEGYSVSREKKESFPLTVTSAQKNPTAFYLCASSPNIGPETQYFGPGTRLLVL.

The J gene is TRBJ2-1, the V gene TRBV5-8; 7 bases are shared with TRBD2. The germline V gene has CDR1 SGHTS and CDR2 YDEGEE. This CDR3 is 17 amino acids long. Trimming took 1 base from V and 3 from J; bases not matched to a gene: 10. The CDR3 nucleotides are TGTGCCAGCAGCTTGAGGGCGGGAGCACTACTCTACAATGAGCAGTTCTTC. Protein product: CASSLRAGALLYNEQFF.

This clonotype was counted between two and nine times. The genes are TRBV7-9 and TRBJ2-1; 13 nucleotides match TRBD2. Trimming took 0 bases from V and 8 from J; bases not matched to a gene: 10. From germline, CDR1 is SEHNR and CDR2 FQNEAQ (reference sequence). The CDR3 runs to 18 residues. In DNA, the CDR3 is TGTGCCAGCAGCTTAGCGGGGACTAGCGGGACCTTGGCCGATGAGCAGTTCTTC. It codes for CASSLAGTSGTLADEQFF.

At least ten counts were recorded for this clonotype. This sequence joins TRBV12-3 or TRBV12-4 and TRBJ2-3; D not certain. Trimming pared 3 bases from V and 0 bases from J, leaving 4 bases between. The CDR3 sequence is 13 residues long. CDR3 sequence: CASSFASTDTQYF. CDR3 DNA: TGTGCCAGCAGTTTCGCTAGCACAGATACGCAGTATTTT.

This clonotype has just a few counts. This sequence joins TRBV28 and TRBJ1-2; no firm D call. CDR1 and CDR2 (germline): MDHEN, SYDVKM. The CDR3 is made up of 12 amino acids. Trimming removed 3 bases from V and 5 bases from J, with 7 bases in between. The CDR3 sequence is CASSFMAYGYTF. The CDR3 bases are TGTGCCAGCAGTTTTATGGCTTATGGCTACACCTTC.